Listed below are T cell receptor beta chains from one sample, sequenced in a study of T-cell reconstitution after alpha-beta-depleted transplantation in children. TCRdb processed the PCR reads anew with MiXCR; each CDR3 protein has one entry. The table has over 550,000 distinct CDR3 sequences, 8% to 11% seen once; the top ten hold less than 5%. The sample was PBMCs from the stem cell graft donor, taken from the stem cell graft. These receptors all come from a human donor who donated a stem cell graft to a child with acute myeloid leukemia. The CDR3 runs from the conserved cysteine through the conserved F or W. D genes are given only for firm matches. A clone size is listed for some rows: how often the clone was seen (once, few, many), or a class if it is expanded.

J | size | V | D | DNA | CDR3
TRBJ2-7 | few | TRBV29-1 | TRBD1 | TGCAGCGCAGAAGAGGGACAGGGAGGCACCTACGAGCAGTACTTC | CSAEEGQGGTYEQYF
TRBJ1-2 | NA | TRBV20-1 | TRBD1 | TGCAGTGCTAGAGAGATTGGACAGGCGGCTAACTATGGCTACACCTTC | CSAREIGQAANYGYTF
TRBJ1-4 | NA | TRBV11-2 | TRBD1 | TGTGCCAGCAGCTCACCGACAGGGCACAATGAAAAACTGTTTTTT | CASSSPTGHNEKLFF
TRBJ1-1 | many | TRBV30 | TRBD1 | TGTGCCTGGGGAGGGGGCGGGAATGCTTTCTTT | CAWGGGGNAFF
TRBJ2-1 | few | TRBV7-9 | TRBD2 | TGTGCCAAGGGACTAGCGGGGGGCAATGAGCAGTTCTTC | CAKGLAGGNEQFF
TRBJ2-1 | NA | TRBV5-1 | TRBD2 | TGCGCCAGCAGCTTGGAGCCCAGCGGGAGTTCAAATGAGCAGTTCTTC | CASSLEPSGSSNEQFF
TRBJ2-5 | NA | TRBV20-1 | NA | TGCAGTGCCCATTCCTTCGGAGCCGGAGAGACCCAGTACTTC | CSAHSFGAGETQYF
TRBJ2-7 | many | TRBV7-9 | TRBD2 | TGTGCCAGCAGCTCACTAGCGGGAGTATCTTACGAGCAGTACTTC | CASSSLAGVSYEQYF
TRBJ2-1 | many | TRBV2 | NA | TGTGCCAGCAGTGAATACAATGAGCAGTTCTTC | CASSEYNEQFF
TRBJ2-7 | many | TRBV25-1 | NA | TGTGCCAGCAGTGAATACGACACTAGAGGGGACGAGCAGTACTTC | CASSEYDTRGDEQYF
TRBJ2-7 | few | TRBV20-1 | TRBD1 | TGCAGTGCTAGAGATCGGACAGGGTTCGGCGAGCAGTACTTC | CSARDRTGFGEQYF
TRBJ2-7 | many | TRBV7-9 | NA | TGTGCCAGCAGCCACCTCGAAGTCGAGCAGTACTTC | CASSHLEVEQYF
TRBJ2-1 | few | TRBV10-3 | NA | TGTGCCATCAGTGATACGCCTGCTAGCTCCTACAATGAGCAGTTCTTC | CAISDTPASSYNEQFF
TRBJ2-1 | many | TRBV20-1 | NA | TGCAGTGCTAGCAGGGGTTTATCCTACAATGAGCAGTTCTTC | CSASRGLSYNEQFF
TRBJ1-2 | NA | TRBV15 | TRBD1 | TGTGCCACCAGCAGAGACGGGACAGGGGGCAACTATGGCTACACCTTC | CATSRDGTGGNYGYTF
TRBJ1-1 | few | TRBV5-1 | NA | TGCGCCAGCAGCTTGGACGTGAACACTGAAGCTTTCTTT | CASSLDVNTEAFF
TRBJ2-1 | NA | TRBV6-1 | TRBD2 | TGTGCCAGCTCCCCATCGGGGGGTAGATACAATGAGCAGTTCTTC | CASSPSGGRYNEQFF
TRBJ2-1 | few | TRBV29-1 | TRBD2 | TGCAGCGTTGACCTACTAGCGGTGAGCTCCTACAATGAGCAGTTCTTC | CSVDLLAVSSYNEQFF